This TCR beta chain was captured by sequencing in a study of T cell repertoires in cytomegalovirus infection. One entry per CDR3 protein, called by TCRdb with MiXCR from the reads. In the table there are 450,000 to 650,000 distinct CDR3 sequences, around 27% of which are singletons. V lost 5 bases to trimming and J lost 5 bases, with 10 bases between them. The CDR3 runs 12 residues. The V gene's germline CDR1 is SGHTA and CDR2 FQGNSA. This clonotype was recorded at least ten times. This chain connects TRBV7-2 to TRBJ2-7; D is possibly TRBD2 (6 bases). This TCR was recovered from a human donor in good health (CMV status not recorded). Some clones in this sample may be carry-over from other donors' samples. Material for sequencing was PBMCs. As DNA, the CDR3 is TGTGCCAGCAGCCTCCGGGGGAACGAGCAGTACTTC. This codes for CASSLRGNEQYF.